The rows below give T cell receptor beta chains drawn from one sample of a study of cytomegalovirus exposure and HLA in healthy donors. Clones were sequenced by immunoSEQ multiplex PCR, and TCRdb holds only the in-frame ones, with some missing. Here the sample spans just under 95,000 clones, roughly 80% being singletons. The sequencing sample was made of PBMCs. Receptor source: a man aged 45-65 years in good health and CMV-seropositive. Both conserved end residues are part of each CDR3. Each record gives: D gene, clone size, V gene, J gene, CDR3 DNA, CDR3 protein. D genes are given only for firm matches. Clone size is stated in some rows and not others, as once, few, many or a class when expanded.

D gene: TRBD1
clone size: -
V gene: TRBV10-3
J gene: TRBJ1-6
CDR3 DNA: TGTGCCATCAGTGGTACTGGACAGGGGAATTCACCCCTCCACTTT
CDR3 protein: CAISGTGQGNSPLHF

D gene: -
clone size: -
V gene: TRBV4-2
J gene: TRBJ2-1
CDR3 DNA: TGTGCCAGCAGCCAAGGGGAGCGCTTCGGGTACAATGAGCAGTTCTTC
CDR3 protein: CASSQGERFGYNEQFF

D gene: -
clone size: -
V gene: TRBV5-4
J gene: TRBJ1-6
CDR3 DNA: TGTGCCAGCACCCCTTTTGGGCAGGGACAATCACCCCTCCACTTT
CDR3 protein: CASTPFGQGQSPLHF

D gene: -
clone size: -
V gene: TRBV6-6
J gene: TRBJ1-5
CDR3 DNA: TGTGCCAGCAGACAAACAGCCTTAGTCCAGCCCCAGCATTTT
CDR3 protein: CASRQTALVQPQHF

D gene: -
clone size: -
V gene: TRBV5-4
J gene: TRBJ2-7
CDR3 DNA: TGTGCCAGCAGCTTGGTCCAGGGGAGCTCCTACGAGCAGTACTTC
CDR3 protein: CASSLVQGSSYEQYF

D gene: -
clone size: -
V gene: TRBV19
J gene: TRBJ1-3
CDR3 DNA: TGTGCCACCTGGGCCCGGGGACTGTATGGAAACACCATATATTTT
CDR3 protein: CATWARGLYGNTIYF

D gene: TRBD2
clone size: -
V gene: TRBV7-9
J gene: TRBJ2-2
CDR3 DNA: TGTGCCAGCAGCTTAAGAGGACTAGTAGACACCGGGGAGCTGTTTTTT
CDR3 protein: CASSLRGLVDTGELFF

D gene: -
clone size: -
V gene: TRBV6-5
J gene: TRBJ1-1
CDR3 DNA: TGTGCCAGCAATTCTATGAGGGGGGGGAGTGCTTTCTTT
CDR3 protein: CASNSMRGGSAFF

D gene: TRBD1
clone size: -
V gene: TRBV7-2
J gene: TRBJ2-7
CDR3 DNA: TGTGCCAGCAGCCACAGGGGGGACCCCTACGAGCAGTACTTC
CDR3 protein: CASSHRGDPYEQYF

D gene: TRBD1
clone size: -
V gene: TRBV29-1
J gene: TRBJ2-2
CDR3 DNA: TGCAGCGTGGCCACCGGGACAGGTTCCGGGGAGCTGTTTTTT
CDR3 protein: CSVATGTGSGELFF

D gene: TRBD1
clone size: -
V gene: TRBV7-9
J gene: TRBJ2-1
CDR3 DNA: TGTGCCAGCAGCTTAGTGGACAGGGGGCCCTACAATGAGCAGTTCTTC
CDR3 protein: CASSLVDRGPYNEQFF

D gene: -
clone size: once
V gene: TRBV5-4
J gene: TRBJ1-2
CDR3 DNA: TGTGCCAGCAGCTCTGGAGGCAGGGGAGATGGTGGCTACCCCTTC
CDR3 protein: CASSSGGRGDGGYPF

D gene: -
clone size: -
V gene: TRBV2
J gene: TRBJ1-4
CDR3 DNA: TGTGCCAGCAGACCCAAGCGTAGCGGTGAAAAACTGTTTTTT
CDR3 protein: CASRPKRSGEKLFF

D gene: -
clone size: -
V gene: TRBV2
J gene: TRBJ1-3
CDR3 DNA: TGTGCCAGCAGTCGGGGGGGCCTGGTCGGGGATGGTGGAAACACCATATATTTT
CDR3 protein: CASSRGGLVGDGGNTIYF

D gene: -
clone size: -
V gene: TRBV7-6
J gene: TRBJ1-4
CDR3 DNA: TGTGCCAGCAGTCCTTTGGGGGCGGGTAATGAAAAACTGTTTTTT
CDR3 protein: CASSPLGAGNEKLFF

D gene: -
clone size: -
V gene: TRBV5-6
J gene: TRBJ2-7
CDR3 DNA: TGTGCCAGCAGCCCCCCCAGGGGATACTCCTACGAGCAGTACTTC
CDR3 protein: CASSPPRGYSYEQYF

D gene: -
clone size: -
V gene: TRBV7-9
J gene: TRBJ2-7
CDR3 DNA: TGTGCCAGCAGCCGGACACAGATCGGGGGGCCACTCGAGAAGTACGAGCAGTACTTC
CDR3 protein: CASSRTQIGGPLEKYEQYF

D gene: -
clone size: few
V gene: TRBV6-4
J gene: TRBJ1-1
CDR3 DNA: TGTGCCAGCAAAGAAATACAGCTGACGAACACTGAAGCTTTCTTT
CDR3 protein: CASKEIQLTNTEAFF

D gene: TRBD1
clone size: -
V gene: TRBV19
J gene: TRBJ1-1
CDR3 DNA: TGTGCCAGTAGAGACACAGGGGGCGGCCTCCGTGGCACTGAAGCTTTCTTT
CDR3 protein: CASRDTGGGLRGTEAFF

D gene: -
clone size: -
V gene: TRBV6-5
J gene: TRBJ2-2
CDR3 DNA: TGTGCCACCCACAGTCACCTGAACACCGGGGAGCTGTTTTTT
CDR3 protein: CATHSHLNTGELFF

D gene: -
clone size: -
V gene: TRBV5-1
J gene: TRBJ1-5
CDR3 DNA: TGCGCCAGCAGCGGAGGGGATGGTCAGCCCCAGCATTTT
CDR3 protein: CASSGGDGQPQHF

D gene: -
clone size: -
V gene: TRBV7-8
J gene: TRBJ2-7
CDR3 DNA: TGTGCCAGCAGCTACCAGTACGAGCAGTACTTC
CDR3 protein: CASSYQYEQYF

D gene: TRBD1
clone size: -
V gene: TRBV6-1
J gene: TRBJ2-7
CDR3 DNA: TGTGCCAGCAGTTCCCGGGACAGGCTATACGAGCAGTACTTC
CDR3 protein: CASSSRDRLYEQYF

D gene: -
clone size: once
V gene: TRBV19
J gene: TRBJ2-1
CDR3 DNA: TGTGCCAGTACCCAACATTCCTCCTACAATGAGCAGTTCTTC
CDR3 protein: CASTQHSSYNEQFF

D gene: TRBD1
clone size: -
V gene: TRBV30
J gene: TRBJ2-7
CDR3 DNA: TGTGCCTGGAGCGATGGGGACAGACCTTCCTACGAGCAGTACTTC
CDR3 protein: CAWSDGDRPSYEQYF

D gene: -
clone size: few
V gene: TRBV11-2
J gene: TRBJ2-3
CDR3 DNA: TGTGCCAGCAGCTCGTCGGTAGATACGCAGTATTTT
CDR3 protein: CASSSSVDTQYF

D gene: TRBD1
clone size: -
V gene: TRBV2
J gene: TRBJ2-5
CDR3 DNA: TGTGCCAGCCGGACAGGGGGGTACCAAGAGACCCAGTACTTC
CDR3 protein: CASRTGGYQETQYF

D gene: TRBD1
clone size: -
V gene: TRBV7-2
J gene: TRBJ2-2
CDR3 DNA: TGTGCCAGCAGTATCCGGGACAGGGCGCTCGGGGAGCTGTTTTTT
CDR3 protein: CASSIRDRALGELFF

D gene: -
clone size: -
V gene: TRBV30
J gene: TRBJ2-7
CDR3 DNA: TGTGCCTGGAGAGTGACAGAACGATACGAGCAGTACTTC
CDR3 protein: CAWRVTERYEQYF

D gene: -
clone size: -
V gene: TRBV28
J gene: TRBJ1-1
CDR3 DNA: TGTGCCAGCATCGTGGACAGCACTAACACTGAAGCTTTCTTT
CDR3 protein: CASIVDSTNTEAFF

D gene: TRBD1
clone size: -
V gene: TRBV7-9
J gene: TRBJ2-7
CDR3 DNA: TGTGCCAGCAGCTTAGTGGGGCAGGGGGCCTACGAGCAGTACTTC
CDR3 protein: CASSLVGQGAYEQYF

D gene: TRBD1
clone size: -
V gene: TRBV5-1
J gene: TRBJ1-1
CDR3 DNA: TGCGCCAGCCGGGACAGAGTGAACACTGAAGCTTTCTTT
CDR3 protein: CASRDRVNTEAFF

D gene: TRBD1
clone size: -
V gene: TRBV5-4
J gene: TRBJ1-1
CDR3 DNA: TGTGCCAGCAGATTGGACAGGGGGAACACTGAAGCTTTCTTT
CDR3 protein: CASRLDRGNTEAFF

D gene: -
clone size: -
V gene: TRBV11-2
J gene: TRBJ1-4
CDR3 DNA: TGTGCCAGCAGCTACGCTGGGGGGGAAAAACTGTTTTTT
CDR3 protein: CASSYAGGEKLFF

D gene: -
clone size: -
V gene: TRBV6-5
J gene: TRBJ2-3
CDR3 DNA: TGTGCCAGCAGTAGAAGAGGGCTCACAGATACGCAGTATTTT
CDR3 protein: CASSRRGLTDTQYF

D gene: -
clone size: -
V gene: TRBV30
J gene: TRBJ2-3
CDR3 DNA: TGTGCCTGGAGTGTCAACACAGATACGCAGTATTTT
CDR3 protein: CAWSVNTDTQYF

D gene: TRBD1
clone size: -
V gene: TRBV11-2
J gene: TRBJ2-3
CDR3 DNA: TGTGCCAGCACCTCCTCGGGACAGGGCACAGATACGCAGTATTTT
CDR3 protein: CASTSSGQGTDTQYF

D gene: -
clone size: -
V gene: TRBV25-1
J gene: TRBJ1-1
CDR3 DNA: TGTGCCAGCAGTGAAGAGGGTACGGTCACTGAAGCTTTCTTT
CDR3 protein: CASSEEGTVTEAFF

D gene: -
clone size: medium-sized
V gene: TRBV7-2
J gene: TRBJ2-3
CDR3 DNA: TGTGCCAGCAGCTTAAATCCAGTTAGCACAGATACGCAGTATTTT
CDR3 protein: CASSLNPVSTDTQYF

D gene: TRBD1
clone size: few
V gene: TRBV18
J gene: TRBJ1-2
CDR3 DNA: TGTGCCAGCTCACCAACCACCGGGACAGATAACTATGGCTACACCTTC
CDR3 protein: CASSPTTGTDNYGYTF

D gene: -
clone size: -
V gene: TRBV7-2
J gene: TRBJ2-3
CDR3 DNA: TGTGCCAGCAGCTCGATGAACAGAGATACGCAGTATTTT
CDR3 protein: CASSSMNRDTQYF

D gene: -
clone size: -
V gene: TRBV19
J gene: TRBJ1-4
CDR3 DNA: TGTGCCAGTAGTATGACCCCTGCCGGCGGGGAAAAACTGTTTTTT
CDR3 protein: CASSMTPAGGEKLFF

D gene: -
clone size: -
V gene: TRBV18
J gene: TRBJ1-2
CDR3 DNA: TGTGCCAGCTCACCACCAGGACTAGGAGGGGACGGCTACACCTTC
CDR3 protein: CASSPPGLGGDGYTF

D gene: -
clone size: -
V gene: TRBV10-3
J gene: TRBJ2-7
CDR3 DNA: TGTGCCATCAGTGAGTCGGCACAGACCTACGAGCAGTACTTC
CDR3 protein: CAISESAQTYEQYF

D gene: -
clone size: -
V gene: TRBV27
J gene: TRBJ1-1
CDR3 DNA: TGTGCCAGCACCGCAGGGGTTAACACTGAAGCTTTCTTT
CDR3 protein: CASTAGVNTEAFF

D gene: -
clone size: -
V gene: TRBV6-1
J gene: TRBJ1-1
CDR3 DNA: TGTGCCAGCAGTGAACGTTATGGCCTCACGATATCTGAAGCTTTCTTT
CDR3 protein: CASSERYGLTISEAFF

D gene: -
clone size: -
V gene: TRBV20-1
J gene: TRBJ1-2
CDR3 DNA: TGCAGTGCTATACCGGGGGGGACCTACACCTTC
CDR3 protein: CSAIPGGTYTF

D gene: -
clone size: -
V gene: TRBV9
J gene: TRBJ1-5
CDR3 DNA: TGTGCCAGCAGCGCACAGGGCCCCAATCAGCCCCAGCATTTT
CDR3 protein: CASSAQGPNQPQHF

D gene: TRBD2
clone size: -
V gene: TRBV9
J gene: TRBJ2-1
CDR3 DNA: TGTGCCAGCAGCGTTGGTAGCGGGGACAATGAGCAGTTCTTC
CDR3 protein: CASSVGSGDNEQFF

D gene: -
clone size: -
V gene: TRBV7-9
J gene: TRBJ2-7
CDR3 DNA: TGTGCCAGCAGCTTGGGACAAAGTTCCTACGAGCAGTACTTC
CDR3 protein: CASSLGQSSYEQYF

D gene: -
clone size: -
V gene: TRBV5-1
J gene: TRBJ1-5
CDR3 DNA: TGCGCCAGCAGCTTGGCCGGGATTAGCAATCAGCCCCAGCATTTT
CDR3 protein: CASSLAGISNQPQHF

D gene: TRBD1
clone size: -
V gene: TRBV7-6
J gene: TRBJ1-4
CDR3 DNA: TGTGCCAGCAAAGACAGGGGCGATGAAAAACTGTTTTTT
CDR3 protein: CASKDRGDEKLFF

D gene: TRBD1
clone size: -
V gene: TRBV19
J gene: TRBJ1-5
CDR3 DNA: TGTGCCAGTAGCGGACAGGGCAATAGCAATCAGCCCCAGCATTTT
CDR3 protein: CASSGQGNSNQPQHF

D gene: -
clone size: few
V gene: TRBV4-3
J gene: TRBJ1-5
CDR3 DNA: TGCGCCAGCAGCCAAAGGGAGGGAGGGCAGCCCCAGAATTTT
CDR3 protein: CASSQREGGQPQNF

D gene: TRBD1
clone size: -
V gene: TRBV6-5
J gene: TRBJ2-7
CDR3 DNA: TGTGCCAGCAGTTACTCGTTCCAGGGGGCCTACGAGCAGTACTTC
CDR3 protein: CASSYSFQGAYEQYF